This TCR beta chain derives from a study of Ad26.COV2.S vaccination and SARS-CoV-2 variants. Some clones are missing from TCRdb's copy, which holds only in-frame ones; the method was immunoSEQ multiplex PCR. The sample yields approximately 350,000 clones, approximately 83% seen once. CDR1 is SGHNT, CDR2 YENEEA, per germline. This CDR3 comprises 17 residues. The V and J ends lost 5 bases and 2 bases respectively, with 21 bases between them. Treatment specified: roughly 18 received Ad26.COV2.S at low or high dose, single or two shots; about 5 received placebo; per-sample allocation not given. The samples date from day 63 after the first vaccine or placebo injection.

The input for sequencing was peripheral blood, taken in a trial of Ad26.COV2.S vaccine versus placebo. This TCR derives from a person between 18 and 65 years old who received the Ad26.COV2.S COVID-19 vaccine or a placebo. V usage is TRBV11-3 and J usage is TRBJ1-2, with D unclear. The CDR3 loop reads CASSGPITSERNYGYTF. The CDR3 DNA follows: TGTGCCAGCAGCGGACCTATCACCTCCGAGAGAAACTATGGCTACACCTTC.